Shown below are 10 T cell receptor beta chains from a single sample sequenced in a study of T-cell reconstitution after alpha-beta-depleted transplantation in children (dated by TCRdb to between 2015 and 2016). Interpreted using the paper, the treatment or condition label stands for: allogeneic hematopoietic cell transplantation with graft depleted of TCRalphabeta T cells and CD19 B cells. Libraries were constructed by PCR. Reads for this sample came from an Illumina HiSeq 2500. TCR libraries were prepared with molecular barcoding, using unique molecular identifiers to normalize TCRbeta repertoire quantification. TCRdb reanalyzed the raw reads on its own, using fastp at Q25 for trimming and MiXCR for clone calling, and kept in-frame beta chains. Merged by CDR3 protein, the rows form single entries marked with the most common genes and DNA. For this sample there are hundreds of thousands of distinct CDR3 sequences; over 10% appear just once. The ten most abundant clones make up approximately 0.8% of the sample.

The sample consisted of PBMCs, taken before TCRalphabeta/CD19-depleted stem cell transplant. These receptors were obtained from a girl aged 2 to 10 with congenital amegakaryocytic thrombocytopenia, due to receive a stem cell transplant.

The table lists this clonotype with many counts. The chain joins TRBV20-1 to TRBJ2-3; 11 nucleotides align to TRBD2. Germline CDR1 reads DFQATT; CDR2 reads SNEGSKA (reference sequence). The J segment lost 2 bases and the V segment lost 5 bases, leaving 3 bases of the junction unmatched. The CDR3 runs 14 residues. The CDR3 DNA reads TGCAGTGCTCTTAGCGGGAGGGCCACAGATACGCAGTATTTT. Translating gives CSALSGRATDTQYF.

This chain uses TRBV7-9 with TRBJ1-6, with a tentative D call TRBD1 (6 bases). The CDR3 consists of 12 residues. The germline V gene has CDR1 SEHNR and CDR2 FQNEAQ (reference sequence). The V end lost 1 base, the J end lost 11 bases, and 6 bases lay between the germline ends. The CDR3 coding sequence is TGTGCCAGCAGCTTAGGGGGGCCACCCCTCCACTTT. Protein product: CASSLGGPPLHF.

This clonotype appeared a few times. The CDR3 sequence is CASSLGLSGADTQYF. The CDR3 nucleotides are TGCGCCAGCAGCCTGGGACTTTCCGGTGCGGATACGCAGTATTTT. The chain joins TRBV5-1 to TRBJ2-3, with D possibly matching TRBD2 (6 bases). The CDR3 length is 15 residues. In germline, CDR1 is SGHRS, CDR2 YFSETQ. The V end was cut by 4 bases, the J end by 6 bases, with 18 bases between.

This clonotype appeared a few times. The V gene is TRBV27, the J gene TRBJ2-7, with no clear D. Trimming cost V 2 bases and J 3 bases, with 14 bases left between them. Looked up from germline, CDR1 is MNHEY and CDR2 is SMNVEV (reference sequence). The CDR3 loop spans 15 amino acids. CDR3 in amino acids: CASSLENGLVYEQYF. CDR3 DNA: TGTGCCAGCAGTTTAGAGAACGGGTTGGTCTACGAGCAGTACTTC.

This clonotype was found a few times. The chain joins TRBV5-1 to TRBJ2-1, with TRBD1 identical over 9 bases. The CDR3 loop spans 15 amino acids. V gave up 2 bases and J gave up 7 bases; unmatched junction bases: 7. Germline assignment: CDR1 SGHRS and CDR2 YFSETQ. The CDR3 coding sequence is TGCGCCAGCAGCTTACCGGGACAGGGAAGGAATGAGCAGTTCTTC. This translates into CASSLPGQGRNEQFF.

This clonotype was counted between two and nine times. This sequence joins TRBV7-8 and TRBJ2-2; D tentatively reads TRBD1 or TRBD2 (5 bases each). Germline CDR1 and CDR2: SGHVS and FQNEAQ. V was shortened by 5 bases and J by 6 bases, with 13 bases between the two germline ends. This CDR3 contains 14 residues. The CDR3 loop is CASSRGSVPGELFF. In DNA, the CDR3 is TGTGCCAGCAGCCGGGGCTCCGTCCCCGGGGAGCTGTTTTTT.

V is TRBV29-1 and J is TRBJ1-3, with TRBD1 matching 12 bases. J lost 6 bases, V lost 6 bases, and 9 bases had no gene match. The germline V gene has CDR1 SQVTM and CDR2 ANQGSEA. The CDR3 consists of 15 residues. CDR3 sequence: CSVPGTGGSLNTIYF. As DNA, the CDR3 is TGCAGCGTACCCGGGACAGGGGGCTCTTTAAACACCATATATTTT.

This chain joins TRBV5-1 and TRBJ2-1, with D possibly being TRBD1 or TRBD2 (5 bases each). CDR3 length: 16 residues. V was pared by 0 bases and J by 5 bases, with 15 bases between. Germline V gene data show CDR1 as SGHRS and CDR2 as YFSETQ. CDR3 bases: TGCGCCAGCAGCTTGGGGTGGGGGTTGGTCCACAATGAGCAGTTCTTC. It translates to CASSLGWGLVHNEQFF.

This clonotype was seen once. This chain links TRBV7-9 with TRBJ1-2; D remains unclear. Germline V gene lookup returns CDR1 SEHNR and CDR2 FQNEAQ (reference sequence). The CDR3 consists of 15 residues. The ends were cut back, 4 bases at V and 0 bases at J, with 12 bases in the middle. DNA of the CDR3: TGTGCCAGCAGCTCCCCCTACCTGGCTAACTATGGCTACACCTTC. Protein: CASSSPYLANYGYTF.

CDR3 protein: CASSFSLMNTEAFF. The DNA of the CDR3 is TGTGCCAGCAGTTTTAGCCTCATGAACACTGAAGCTTTCTTT. The V and J genes are TRBV28 and TRBJ1-1, with unresolved D. This CDR3 has 14 residues. The V gene's germline CDR1 is MDHEN and CDR2 SYDVKM. Trimming stripped 3 bases from V and 0 bases from J, with 8 bases between.